The subject of this entry is one T cell receptor beta chain. CDR3 size: 15 residues. V lost 0 bases to trimming and J lost 4 bases, with 13 bases between them. Germline loops: CDR1 SGDLS, CDR2 YYNGEE. The data stem from a study of identical twins' blood T cells. Each TCR cDNA library carried sample-specific barcodes on both ends. TCRdb itself ran the 5' RACE reads through MiXCR, one entry per CDR3 protein. This sample carries around 380,000 distinct CDR3 sequences, roughly 27% of them seen once, and the ten largest clones take roughly 5.5%. Reared together, all three twin pairs probably met the same infectious agents and vaccines.

This TCR came from a woman aged 18 to 55 in good health. This sequence joins TRBV9 and TRBJ1-1; D may be TRBD1 (6 bases). Sequenced: PBMCs. DNA of the CDR3: TGTGCCAGCAGCGTAGAGGGGGGAAGGGGCACTGAAGCTTTCTTT. Its protein product is CASSVEGGRGTEAFF.